Below are 8 T cell receptor beta chains sequenced from a single sample in a study of CD8 T cells in ankylosing spondylitis (dated by TCRdb to the late 2010s). The library was prepared using 5' RACE. Sequencing was carried out with an Illumina HiSeq 2500. TCRdb applied fastp at Q25 and MiXCR to the public reads, then kept only in-frame beta chains. Rows with a matching CDR3 protein are joined into one entry that keeps the most common DNA and genes. Recorded for this sample are some 240,000 distinct CDR3 sequences; 15% to 20% of them occurred a single time. The leading ten clones occupy over 25% of the sample. Sequences were obtained from blood, either unsorted or a sorted T cell fraction (not recorded which). The receptors shown here come from a male donor with ankylosing spondylitis or in good health (not recorded which).

This rearrangement joins TRBV12-3 or TRBV12-4 to TRBJ2-5; D possibly corresponds to TRBD1 (5 bases). The CDR3 is 13 amino acids. The V end was cut by 3 bases, the J end by 7 bases, with 12 bases between. The CDR3 DNA follows: TGTGCCAGCAGTTTGCAGGGTTTTGGGACCCAGTACTTC. Its translation: CASSLQGFGTQYF.

The sample holds a few counts of this clonotype. J is TRBJ2-1 and V is TRBV3-1; 7 bases align to TRBD2. There are 15 residues in the CDR3. Losses at the gene ends were 6 bases for V and 0 bases for J; bases not matched to a gene: 5. CDR1 LGHDT and CDR2 YNNKEL come from the germline V gene (reference sequence). The CDR3 sequence: CASRPRGSSYNEQFF. CDR3 DNA sequence: TGTGCCAGCAGACCGCGGGGGAGCTCCTACAATGAGCAGTTCTTC.

This clonotype has ten or more counts. This chain uses TRBV20-1 with TRBJ1-2, with 9 bases fitting TRBD1. Germline values: CDR1 DFQATT, CDR2 SNEGSKA (reference sequence). CDR3 size: 13 residues. J gave up 0 bases and V 5 bases, and 1 base lay outside the gene matches. This chain's CDR3 is CSAGTGTNYGYTF. The CDR3 DNA follows: TGCAGTGCTGGGACAGGGACTAACTATGGCTACACCTTC.

Only a few counts were recorded for this clonotype. The J gene is TRBJ1-1, the V gene TRBV29-1; D not resolved. The CDR3 has 14 residues. V was shortened by 1 base and J by 4 bases, with 13 bases between the two germline ends. Germline V gene data show CDR1 as SQVTM and CDR2 as ANQGSEA. Written as DNA, the CDR3 is TGCAGCGTTGAAGGTCCCCCGGTCGGCACTGAAGCTTTCTTT. It encodes CSVEGPPVGTEAFF.

This clonotype was picked up a small number of times. The chain recombines TRBV28 with TRBJ2-5, with D maybe TRBD2 (6 bases). Trimming cost V 2 bases and J 0 bases, with 22 bases left between them. The CDR3 length is 19 residues. The germline CDR1 and CDR2 sequences are MDHEN and SYDVKM. The chain's CDR3 is CASSLPFGAGLDYQETQYF. CDR3 in DNA: TGTGCCAGCAGTTTACCTTTCGGGGCGGGGCTAGATTACCAAGAGACCCAGTACTTC.

This clonotype showed up just a few times. V is TRBV27 and J is TRBJ2-7, with 7 bases identical to TRBD2. The CDR3 is 14 residues long. Germline V gene sequence: CDR1 MNHEY, CDR2 SMNVEV (reference sequence). J gave up 1 base and V 6 bases, and 6 bases lay outside the gene matches. The CDR3 loop is CASSRSGASYEQYF. In DNA form, the CDR3 reads TGTGCCAGCAGCAGAAGCGGGGCATCCTACGAGCAGTACTTC.

J is TRBJ2-1 and V is TRBV5-1, with D perhaps given as TRBD1 or TRBD2 (5 bases each). Per the germline V gene, CDR1 is SGHRS and CDR2 is YFSETQ. Trimming took 0 bases from V and 8 from J, leaving 12 bases between them. This CDR3 comprises 14 residues. In nucleotides, the CDR3 is TGCGCCAGCAGCTTGGCGGGACCAGGGTATGAGCAGTTCTTC. Translated, it gives CASSLAGPGYEQFF.

This clonotype came up many times. V and J are TRBV7-8 and TRBJ2-7; perhaps TRBD2 as D (6 bases). Trimming stripped 6 bases from V and 1 base from J, with 10 bases between. CDR1 SGHVS and CDR2 FQNEAQ come from the germline V gene. The CDR3 is 13 residues long. CDR3 protein: CASRPGLSYEQYF. Here the CDR3 DNA reads TGTGCCAGCAGGCCGGGACTTTCCTACGAGCAGTACTTC.